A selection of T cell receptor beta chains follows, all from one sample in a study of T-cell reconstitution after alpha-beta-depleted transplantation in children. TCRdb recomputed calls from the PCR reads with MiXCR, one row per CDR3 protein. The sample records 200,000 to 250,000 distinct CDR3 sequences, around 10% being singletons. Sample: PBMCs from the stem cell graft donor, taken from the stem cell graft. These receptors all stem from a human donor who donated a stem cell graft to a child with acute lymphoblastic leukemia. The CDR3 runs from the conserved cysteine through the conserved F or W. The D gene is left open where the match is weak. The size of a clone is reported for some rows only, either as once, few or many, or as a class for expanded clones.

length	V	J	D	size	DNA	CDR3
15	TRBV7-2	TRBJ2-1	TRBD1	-	TGTGCCAGCAGCTTCCAGGGGGCGTACTACAATGAGCAGTTCTTC	CASSFQGAYYNEQFF
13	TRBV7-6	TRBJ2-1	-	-	TGTGCCAGCAGCTCCCCCGGCAGCAATGAGCAGTTCTTC	CASSSPGSNEQFF
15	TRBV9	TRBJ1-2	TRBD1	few	TGTGCCAGCAGCGTAGGAGTGGGACAGGAGTACGGCTACACCTTC	CASSVGVGQEYGYTF
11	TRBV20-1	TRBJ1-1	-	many	TGCAGTGCTTCGGGGGACACTGAAGCTTTCTTT	CSASGDTEAFF
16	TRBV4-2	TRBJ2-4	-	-	TGTGCCAGCAGCCAAGTCCTGGGTCTAGCCAAAAACATTCAGTACTTC	CASSQVLGLAKNIQYF
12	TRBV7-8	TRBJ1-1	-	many	TGTGCCAGCAGCCCGGACAGTAGGATTCCTTTCTTT	CASSPDSRIPFF
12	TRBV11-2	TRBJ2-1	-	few	TGTGCCAGCAGCCCGGGAATCAATGAGCAGTTCTTC	CASSPGINEQFF
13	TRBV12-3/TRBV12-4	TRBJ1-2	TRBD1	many	TGTGCCAGCAGTGCGGGACAGGGCTATGGCTACACCTTC	CASSAGQGYGYTF
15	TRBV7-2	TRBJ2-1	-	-	TGTGCCAGCAGCCCGGGGGCCCCGTCCTACAATGAGCAGTTCTTC	CASSPGAPSYNEQFF
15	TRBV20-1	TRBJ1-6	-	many	TGCAGTGCCCCTACGCTGGGGTCCTATAATTCACCCCTCCACTTT	CSAPTLGSYNSPLHF
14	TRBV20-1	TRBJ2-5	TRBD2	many	TGCAGTGCGCGAGCGGGGGGGCTACAAGAGACCCAGTACTTC	CSARAGGLQETQYF
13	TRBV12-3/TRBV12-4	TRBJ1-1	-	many	TGTGCCAGCAGTCCCCAGGAGGTGGGTGAAGCTTTCTTT	CASSPQEVGEAFF
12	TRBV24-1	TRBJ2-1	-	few	TGTGCCACCAGTGAGGGGGAGAGGGAGCAGTTCTTC	CATSEGEREQFF
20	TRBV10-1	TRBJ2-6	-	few	TGCGCCAGCAGTGAGTCGCGATCCCCCAGGGGGGAATCTGGGGCCAACGTCCTGACTTTC	CASSESRSPRGESGANVLTF
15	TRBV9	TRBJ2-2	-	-	TGTGCCAGCAGCAGGGGCGGGCTGAACACCGGGGAGCTGTTTTTT	CASSRGGLNTGELFF
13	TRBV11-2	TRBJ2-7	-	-	TGTGCCAGCAGCTTAGAAGAGGGCATTGAGCAGTACTTC	CASSLEEGIEQYF
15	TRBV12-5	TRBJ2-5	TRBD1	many	TGTGCTAGTGCTCCGGGGACAGGGGGCGAAGAGACCCAGTACTTC	CASAPGTGGEETQYF
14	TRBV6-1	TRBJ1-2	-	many	TGTGCCAGCAGTGAAGCCAAAAATAACTATGGCTACACCTTC	CASSEAKNNYGYTF
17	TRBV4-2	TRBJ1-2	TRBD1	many	TGTGCCAGCAGCCCAGGAGAAGGGGACAGGGATTTTGGTGGCTACACCTTC	CASSPGEGDRDFGGYTF
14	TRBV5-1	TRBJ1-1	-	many	TGCGCCAGCGCCTGGGGGGGCGAGAGCACTGAAGCTTTCTTT	CASAWGGESTEAFF
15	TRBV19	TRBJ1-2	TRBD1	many	TGTGCCAGTACCGGGACAGGACGATCTAACTATGGCTACACCTTC	CASTGTGRSNYGYTF
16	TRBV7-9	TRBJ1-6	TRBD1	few	TGTGCCAGCAGTTCAGAATTCGGGACAGGGAATTCACCCCTCCACTTT	CASSSEFGTGNSPLHF
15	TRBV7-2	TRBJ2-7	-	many	TGTGCCAGCAGCCTAAGCCCAGGGGGAGGTAACGAGCAGTACTTC	CASSLSPGGGNEQYF
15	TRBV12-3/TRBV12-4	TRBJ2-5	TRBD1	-	TGTGCCAGCAGTGATCACGGACAGGGCTTGGAGACCCAGTACTTC	CASSDHGQGLETQYF
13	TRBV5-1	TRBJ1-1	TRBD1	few	TGCGCCAGCAGCTTACAGGGGGAGGCTGAAGCTTTCTTT	CASSLQGEAEAFF
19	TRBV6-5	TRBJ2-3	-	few	TGTGCCAGCAGTTATCACCGGGACGGGGAAGCGTTCAGCACAGATACGCAGTATTTT	CASSYHRDGEAFSTDTQYF
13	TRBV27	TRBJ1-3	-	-	TGTGCCCCCCCTAGGGGCGACGGAAACACCATATATTTT	CAPPRGDGNTIYF
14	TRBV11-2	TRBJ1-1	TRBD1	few	TGTGCCAGCAGCGGGGGACAGGTTTTGACTGAAGCTTTCTTT	CASSGGQVLTEAFF
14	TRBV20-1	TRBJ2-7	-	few	TGCAGTGCTAGAGACCCGCGCATCCTTTACGAGCAGTACTTC	CSARDPRILYEQYF
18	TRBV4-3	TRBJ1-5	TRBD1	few	TGCGCCAGCAGCCAAGATTGGGACAGGAAATATAGCAATCAGCCCCAGCATTTT	CASSQDWDRKYSNQPQHF
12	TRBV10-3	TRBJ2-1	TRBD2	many	TGTGCCATCAGCGCGGGAGTTAGAGAGCAGTTCTTC	CAISAGVREQFF
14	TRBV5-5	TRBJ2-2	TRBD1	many	TGTGCCAGCAGCTTGGGACAGGGGGCCGGGGAGCTGTTTTTT	CASSLGQGAGELFF
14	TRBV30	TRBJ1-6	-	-	TGTGCCTGGATGGGTACAGGGTATAATTCACCCCTCCACTTT	CAWMGTGYNSPLHF
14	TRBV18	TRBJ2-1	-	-	TGTGCCAGCTCCCGGACTACAGGGTACAATGAGCAGTTCTTC	CASSRTTGYNEQFF
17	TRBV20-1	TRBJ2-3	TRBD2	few	TGCAGTGCTAGACTTCTAGCGGGGGGCCTCCTCACAGATACGCAGTATTTT	CSARLLAGGLLTDTQYF
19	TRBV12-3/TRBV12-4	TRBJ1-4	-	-	TGTGCCAGCAGTTTAGGACTACTCAAGACGGACCCAACTAATGAAAAACTGTTTTTT	CASSLGLLKTDPTNEKLFF
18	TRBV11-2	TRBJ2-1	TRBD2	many	TGTGCCAGTGGGAGGAGGTTTGTCGGGGGGAGCTCCTACAATGAGCAGTTCTTC	CASGRRFVGGSSYNEQFF
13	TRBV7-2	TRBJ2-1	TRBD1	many	TGTGCCAGCAGCGAATACAGGGGAAATGAGCAGTTCTTC	CASSEYRGNEQFF
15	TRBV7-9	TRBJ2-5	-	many	TGTGCCAGCAGCTTATCTCCTGACAATCAAGAGACCCAGTACTTC	CASSLSPDNQETQYF
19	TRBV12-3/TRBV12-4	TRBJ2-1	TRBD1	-	TGTGCCAGCAGTCCCGAACCGGGACAGGGTCTTAGCTCCTACAATGAGCAGTTCTTC	CASSPEPGQGLSSYNEQFF
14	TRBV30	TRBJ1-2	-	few	TGTGCCTGTTCGGAAAGGGGGGTGCGTAGGGGCTACACCTTC	CACSERGVRRGYTF
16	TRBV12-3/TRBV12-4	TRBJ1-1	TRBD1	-	TGTGCCAGCAGTCTTAGGTCGGGACAGGCTGTGGCTGAAGCTTTCTTT	CASSLRSGQAVAEAFF
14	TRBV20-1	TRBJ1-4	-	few	TGCAGTGCCCGTCCCCGGTGGACTAATGAAAAACTGTTTTTT	CSARPRWTNEKLFF
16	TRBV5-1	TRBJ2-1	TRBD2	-	TGCGCCAGCAGCCAAGCGGGGGGGCCCTCCTACAATGAGCAGTTCTTC	CASSQAGGPSYNEQFF
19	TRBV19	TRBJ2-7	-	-	TGTGCCAGTAGTCCCTCTGCGGGATCCGGGACAGAACACTCCTACGAGCAGTACTTC	CASSPSAGSGTEHSYEQYF
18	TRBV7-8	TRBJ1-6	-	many	TGTGCCAGCAGCTTAGCGCTTAAACATAGCTCCTATAATTCACCCCTCCACTTT	CASSLALKHSSYNSPLHF
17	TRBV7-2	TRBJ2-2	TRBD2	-	TGTGCCAGCAGCTTAGCCGGGACTAGCGGTATCTCCGGGGAGCTGTTTTTT	CASSLAGTSGISGELFF
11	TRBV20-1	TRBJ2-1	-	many	TGCAGTGCTAGACACCACAATGAGCAGTTCTTC	CSARHHNEQFF
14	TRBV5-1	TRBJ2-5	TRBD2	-	TGCGCCAGCAGCTCGGGACTAGCGTTGGAGACCCAGTACTTC	CASSSGLALETQYF
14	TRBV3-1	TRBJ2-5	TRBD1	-	TGTGCCACTCGGGACAGGGGAGTTGGGGAGACCCAGTACTTC	CATRDRGVGETQYF
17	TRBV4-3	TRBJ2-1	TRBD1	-	TGCGCCAGCAGCTCCGAGGTGGTTGGGACAGGGGCACATGAGCAGTTCTTC	CASSSEVVGTGAHEQFF